This T cell receptor beta chain is from a study of blood T cell repertoires in COVID-19. Whole-study context: Material from acute and convalescent COVID-19 was sourced from the United States, Italy and Spain.

The authors' processing: Reference gene primer amplification yielded estimated nucleated cell counts. The assay was immunoSEQ multiplex PCR, and TCRdb's table has in-frame clones only and misses some. That table is the source of V, J and clone size, and D and trimming were worked out from the DNA. The table shows 100,000 to 150,000 clones, with over 80% occurring only once. CDR3 length: 15 amino acids. The germline CDR1 and CDR2 sequences are MDHEN and SYDVKM. Losses at the gene ends were 5 bases for V and 12 bases for J; bases not matched to a gene: 13. The gene calls are TRBV28 and TRBJ2-1, with 10 bases aligning to TRBD1. This TCR derives from a man between 60 and 70 years old with acute or convalescent COVID-19. The sample was peripheral blood. The CDR3 sequence is CASSTDRGLFGGQFF. The CDR3 DNA is TGTGCCAGCAGTACCGACAGGGGGCTGTTTGGAGGGCAGTTCTTC.